These 14 T cell receptor beta chains were all obtained from the same sample, sequenced in a study of shared clonotypes between healthy human individuals. Data came from immunoSEQ multiplex PCR; TCRdb stores just in-frame clones and leaves some out. Among about 340,000 clones listed, around 70% were seen once. The sample was memory CD4+ T cells sorted from blood. Specified subset: CD45RA-negative fraction. Every receptor here comes from a young man in good health.

As for this clone: Other DNA sequences in the same sample also yield this CDR3. This sequence joins TRBV7-9 and TRBJ2-3; tentatively, D is TRBD2 (5 bases). There are 14 residues in the CDR3. Trimming left V 4 bases short and J 0 bases short, with 8 bases between. Germline CDR1 and CDR2: SEHNR and FQNEAQ (reference sequence). The CDR3 sequence is CASSWSGSTDTQYF. DNA of the CDR3: TGTGCCAGCAGCTGGTCGGGGAGCACAGATACGCAGTATTTT.

On this clone: At one end, the junction sequence differs from germline, possibly due to a read error. The same CDR3 arises from other DNA sequences in this sample as well. The CDR3: CASSPTGAPTYGYTF. CDR3 sequence (DNA): TGTGCCAGCAGCCCCACGGGGGCCCCTACCTATGGCTATACCTTC. The chain is built from TRBV7-2 and TRBJ1-2, with D possibly TRBD1 on 6 matching bases. Germline V gene lookup returns CDR1 SGHTA and CDR2 FQGNSA. The length of the CDR3 is 15 residues. Looking up the rest from reference TRBV7-2 and TRBJ1-2 gives the full variable domain: GAGVSQSPSNKVTEKGKDVELRCDPISGHTALYWYRQSLGQGLEFLIYFQGNSAPDKSGLPSDRFSAERTGGSVSTLTIQRTQQEDSAVYLCASSPTGAPTYGYTFGSGTRLTVV.

The chain joins TRBV7-9 to TRBJ2-1; 8 bases match TRBD2. V trimming: 11 bases; J trimming: 1 base; junction bases outside the gene matches: 10. Germline assignment: CDR1 SEHNR and CDR2 FQNEAQ (reference sequence). The CDR3 loop spans 15 amino acids. The CDR3 DNA reads TGTGCCTATGTGGCGGGAGGAGGTTCCTACAATGAGCAGTTCTTC. Translating it yields CAYVAGGGSYNEQFF.

The V call is TRBV9, the J call TRBJ1-1, with D tentatively TRBD1 (5 bases). V was cut by 0 bases and J by 11 bases, with 14 bases left in between. There are 13 residues in the CDR3. Germline V gene data show CDR1 as SGDLS and CDR2 as YYNGEE. CDR3 DNA sequence: TGTGCCAGCAGCGTAGGGGCGTCAGGGCAGGCTTTCTTT. Translation gives CASSVGASGQAFF.

The chain is built from TRBV9 and TRBJ1-4; D gene unclear. V gave up 0 bases and J gave up 4 bases, with 13 bases separating them. From germline, CDR1 is SGDLS and CDR2 YYNGEE. The length of the CDR3 is 16 residues. CDR3 coding DNA: TGTGCCAGCAGCGTAGGTGGGGTTTCGGGTAATGAAAAACTGTTTTTT. It encodes CASSVGGVSGNEKLFF.

The J gene is TRBJ2-2, the V gene TRBV2, with a possible D match to TRBD1 (5 bases). This CDR3 spans 14 amino acids. V lost 2 bases, J lost 4 bases, and 8 bases lay in between. In germline, CDR1 is SNHLY, CDR2 FYNNEI. CDR3 sequence reads: CASSEQGPTGELFF. CDR3 nucleotide sequence: TGTGCCAGCAGTGAACAGGGTCCCACCGGGGAGCTGTTTTTT.

In this sample, this clone turned up a few times. This chain joins TRBV5-1 and TRBJ2-3; 11 nucleotides agree with TRBD2. The CDR3 is 16 amino acids. Germline lookup yields CDR1 SGHRS and CDR2 YFSETQ. The V and J ends lost 4 bases and 3 bases, in that order; junction bases with no gene match: 7. CDR3 DNA sequence: TGCGCCAGCAGCACTAGCGGGAGAGGGATAACAGATACGCAGTATTTT. It is translated as CASSTSGRGITDTQYF.

J is TRBJ2-3 and V is TRBV7-2; D is undetermined. V was pared by 5 bases and J by 0 bases, with 9 bases between. The CDR3 consists of 14 residues. Germline loops: CDR1 SGHTA, CDR2 FQGNSA. The CDR3 loop is CASSASPSTDTQYF. CDR3 in DNA: TGTGCCAGCAGCGCCAGCCCAAGCACAGATACGCAGTATTTT.

The chain is built from TRBV5-1 and TRBJ2-1; 12 bases align to TRBD2. Germline loops: CDR1 SGHRS, CDR2 YFSETQ. With 3 bases clipped from V and 5 bases from J, the junction kept 3 bases outside the gene matches. This CDR3 region has 15 residues. CDR3 in amino acids: CASSSGLAGHNEQFF. DNA of the CDR3: TGCGCCAGCAGCTCGGGACTAGCGGGTCACAATGAGCAGTTCTTC.

This clone has at least ten counts. This chain uses TRBV7-8 with TRBJ2-2; D not certain. The CDR3 spans 16 residues. The V gene's germline CDR1 is SGHVS and CDR2 FQNEAQ. Trimming cost V 4 bases and J 5 bases, with 17 bases left between them. CDR3 region: CASSYPRGPGTGELFF. CDR3 nucleotides: TGTGCCAGCAGCTACCCCCGTGGGCCCGGTACCGGGGAGCTGTTTTTT.

The chain links TRBV19 to TRBJ1-5; D is uncertain. The CDR3 covers 17 residues. The V end was cut by 2 bases, the J end by 1 base, with 15 bases between. Germline loops: CDR1 LNHDA, CDR2 SQIVND (reference sequence). Written as DNA, the CDR3 is TGTGCCAGTAGTATAACTACAGTCCCACAAAGCAATCAGCCCCAGCATTTT. It translates to CASSITTVPQSNQPQHF. Full variable domain (remainder filled in from reference TRBV19 and TRBJ1-5): DGGITQSPKYLFRKEGQNVTLSCEQNLNHDAMYWYRQDPGQGLRLIYYSQIVNDFQKGDIAEGYSVSREKKESFPLTVTSAQKNPTAFYLCASSITTVPQSNQPQHFGDGTRLSIL.

The CDR3 DNA sequence: TGTGCCAGCAGCCCCGGACCTGTGTGGGAGACCCAGTACTTC. As protein: CASSPGPVWETQYF. The chain recombines TRBV14 with TRBJ2-5; no clear D gene. CDR3 size: 14 residues. Trimming cost V 4 bases and J 5 bases, with 14 bases left between them. Germline loops: CDR1 SGHDN, CDR2 FVKESK. Full variable domain (rest looked up from reference TRBV14 and TRBJ2-5): EAGVTQFPSHSVIEKGQTVTLRCDPISGHDNLYWYRRVMGKEIKFLLHFVKESKQDESGMPNNRFLAERTGGTYSTLKVQPAELEDSGVYFCASSPGPVWETQYFGPGTRLLVL.

CDR3 residues: CASSLTAGARNEQFF. DNA of the CDR3: TGTGCCAGCAGTTTAACCGCGGGAGCGAGGAATGAGCAGTTCTTC. The gene calls are TRBV27 and TRBJ2-1; TRBD2 agrees at 7 bases. Trimming removed 2 bases from V and 7 bases from J; junction bases left unmatched: 8. The CDR3 consists of 15 residues. CDR1 MNHEY and CDR2 SMNVEV come from the germline V gene (reference sequence).

This chain uses TRBV4-1 with TRBJ2-3, with 8 bases that match TRBD1. CDR1 is MGHRA, CDR2 YSYEKL, per germline. Germline trimming cut 3 bases from V and 5 bases from J; bases unmatched to any gene: 7. The CDR3 extends over 15 amino acids. The chain's CDR3 is CASSQGETGEDTQYF. DNA of the CDR3: TGCGCCAGCAGCCAGGGGGAGACAGGGGAAGATACGCAGTATTTT.